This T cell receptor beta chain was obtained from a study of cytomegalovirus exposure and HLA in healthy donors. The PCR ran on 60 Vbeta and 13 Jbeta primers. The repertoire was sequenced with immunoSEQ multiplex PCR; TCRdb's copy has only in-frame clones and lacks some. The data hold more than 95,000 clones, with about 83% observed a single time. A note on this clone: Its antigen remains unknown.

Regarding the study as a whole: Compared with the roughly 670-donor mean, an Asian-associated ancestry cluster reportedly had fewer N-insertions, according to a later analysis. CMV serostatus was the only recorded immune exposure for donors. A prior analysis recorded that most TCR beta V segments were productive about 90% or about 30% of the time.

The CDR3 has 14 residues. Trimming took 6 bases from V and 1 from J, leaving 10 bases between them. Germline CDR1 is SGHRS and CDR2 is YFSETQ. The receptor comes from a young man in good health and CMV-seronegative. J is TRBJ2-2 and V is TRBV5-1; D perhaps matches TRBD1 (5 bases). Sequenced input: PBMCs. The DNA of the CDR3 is TGCGCCAGCATGATTCAGGGGAACACCGGGGAGCTGTTTTTT. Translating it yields CASMIQGNTGELFF.